The clone carrying this TCR beta chain occurred many times. Diagnoses rested on clinical symptoms, serum thyroxine and TRAb, thyroid ultrasound and orbital computed tomography. This sample stems from a study of T cells in Graves' hyperthyroidism and ophthalmopathy. V shed 4 bases, J shed 3 bases, and the junction held 6 bases outside the gene matches. The CDR3 covers 14 residues. Germline V gene sequence: CDR1 SGHAT, CDR2 FQNNGV. It was RNA transcripts that yielded the amplified TCR beta CDR3 regions. In the first-round RT-PCR of the TCR CDR3, the HTBI primer set was used. Using its own MiXCR run on the multiplex PCR reads, TCRdb lists one record per CDR3 protein. The sample shows fewer than 650,000 distinct CDR3 sequences, 13% to 15% of them seen only once.

The receptor was isolated from a woman between 18 and 29 years old with Graves' ophthalmopathy. J is TRBJ2-7 and V is TRBV11-2, with TRBD1 identical over 7 bases. Material: blood. CDR3 sequence reads: CASSSWTGDYEQYF. In nucleotides, the CDR3 is TGTGCCAGCAGCTCCTGGACAGGCGACTACGAGCAGTACTTC.